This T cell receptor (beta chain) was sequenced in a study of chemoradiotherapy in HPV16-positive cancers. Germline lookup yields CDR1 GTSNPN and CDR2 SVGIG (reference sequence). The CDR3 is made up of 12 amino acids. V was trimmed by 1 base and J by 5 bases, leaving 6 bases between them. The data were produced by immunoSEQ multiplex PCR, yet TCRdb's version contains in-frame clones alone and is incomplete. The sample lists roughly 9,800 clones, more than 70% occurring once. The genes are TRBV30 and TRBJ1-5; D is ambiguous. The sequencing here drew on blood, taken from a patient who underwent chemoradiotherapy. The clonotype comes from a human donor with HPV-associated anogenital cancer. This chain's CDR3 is CAWSDVDQPQHF. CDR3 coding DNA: TGTGCCTGGAGTGACGTCGATCAGCCCCAGCATTTT.